The clone carrying this TCR beta chain was counted ten times or more. Exclusion criteria comprised other autoimmune diseases, uncontrolled infections, pregnancy or lactation in patients. This entry is derived from a study of Graves' ophthalmopathy and Graves' hyperthyroidism. RNA transcripts were the source from which TCR beta CDR3 regions were amplified. RT-PCR in the first round used HTBI primers; a second-round multiplex PCR followed. TCRdb recomputed calls from the multiplex PCR reads with MiXCR, one row per CDR3 protein. The data hold approximately 380,000 distinct CDR3 sequences, with 20% to 25% observed a single time. CDR1 is SGHAT and CDR2 is FQNNGV in the germline V gene. With 5 bases clipped from V and 5 bases from J, the junction kept 14 bases outside the gene matches. The CDR3 runs 16 residues.

J is TRBJ2-5 and V is TRBV11-2; TRBD1 aligns across 7 bases. The sample taken for sequencing was peripheral blood. The sequence derives from a woman under 30 with stable Graves' hyperthyroidism. The CDR3 DNA reads as TGTGCCAGCAGCCCAACCTCCGGGCCCAGGGGGGAGACCCAGTACTTC. Translation: CASSPTSGPRGETQYF.